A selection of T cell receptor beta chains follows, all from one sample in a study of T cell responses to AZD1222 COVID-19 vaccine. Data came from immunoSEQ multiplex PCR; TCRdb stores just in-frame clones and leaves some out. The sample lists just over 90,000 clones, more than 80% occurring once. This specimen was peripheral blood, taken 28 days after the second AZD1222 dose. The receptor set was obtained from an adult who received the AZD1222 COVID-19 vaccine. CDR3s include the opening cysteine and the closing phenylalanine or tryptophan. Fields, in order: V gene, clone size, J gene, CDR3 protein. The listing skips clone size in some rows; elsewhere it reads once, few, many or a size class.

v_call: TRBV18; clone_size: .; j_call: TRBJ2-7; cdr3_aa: CARGIPQDRGRNEQYF
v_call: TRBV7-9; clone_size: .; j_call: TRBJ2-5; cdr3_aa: CASSSQGFPQETQYF
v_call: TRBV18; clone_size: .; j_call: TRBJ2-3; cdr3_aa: CASSRESSTDTQYF
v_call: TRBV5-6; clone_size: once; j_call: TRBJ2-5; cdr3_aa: CASSLELAGGQETQYF
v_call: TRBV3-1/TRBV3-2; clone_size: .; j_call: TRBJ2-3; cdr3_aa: CASSQDKGLAGGSDTQYF
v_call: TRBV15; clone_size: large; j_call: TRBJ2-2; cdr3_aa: CATSRADLAGELFF
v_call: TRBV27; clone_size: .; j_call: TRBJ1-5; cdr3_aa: CASSSQFNQPQHF
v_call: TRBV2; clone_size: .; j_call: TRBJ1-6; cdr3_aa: CASNRELNSPLHF
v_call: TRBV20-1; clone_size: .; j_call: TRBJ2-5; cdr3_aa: CSASGRGRGETQYF
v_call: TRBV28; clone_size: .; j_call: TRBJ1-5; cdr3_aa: CASSLRSGVNQPQHF
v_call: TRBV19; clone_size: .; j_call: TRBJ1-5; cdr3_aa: CASRGGRRNQPQHF
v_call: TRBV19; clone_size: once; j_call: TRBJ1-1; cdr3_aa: CASSIFPPRTEAFF
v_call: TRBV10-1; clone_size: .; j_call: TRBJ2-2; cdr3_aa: CASSGTWSRQNTGELFF
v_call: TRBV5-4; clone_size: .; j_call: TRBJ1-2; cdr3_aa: CASSSRTGDGYTF
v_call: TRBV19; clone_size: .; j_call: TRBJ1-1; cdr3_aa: CASSMGAGRGNTEAFF
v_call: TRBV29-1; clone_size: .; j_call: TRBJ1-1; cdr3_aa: CSVHSSAVPEAFF
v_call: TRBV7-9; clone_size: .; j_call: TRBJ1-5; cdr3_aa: CASSFGQDNQPQHF
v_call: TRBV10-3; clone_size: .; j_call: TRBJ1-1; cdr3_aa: CAISGTPGQGRKGTEAFF
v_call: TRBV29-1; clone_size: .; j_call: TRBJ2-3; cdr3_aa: CSVGRGADTQYF
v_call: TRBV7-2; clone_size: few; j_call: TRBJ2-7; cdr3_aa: CASRQEDRSYEQYF
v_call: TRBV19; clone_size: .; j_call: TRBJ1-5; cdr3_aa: CASSTGTGRNQPQHF
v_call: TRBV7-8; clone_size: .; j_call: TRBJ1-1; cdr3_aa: CASSPGARTEAFF
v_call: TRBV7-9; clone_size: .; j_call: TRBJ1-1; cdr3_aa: CASSLDGGGEAAEAFF
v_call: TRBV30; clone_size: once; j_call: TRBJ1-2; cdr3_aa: CAWSFRGRGGYTF
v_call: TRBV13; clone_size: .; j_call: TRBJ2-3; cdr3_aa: CASSLAGRGGTDTQYF
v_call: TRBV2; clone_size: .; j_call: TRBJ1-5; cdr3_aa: CASSLDTYSNQPQHF
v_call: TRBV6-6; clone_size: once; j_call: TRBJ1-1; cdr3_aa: CASSQTPGTVTEAFF
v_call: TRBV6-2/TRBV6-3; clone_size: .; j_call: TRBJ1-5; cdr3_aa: CASSSRTVIVNQPQHF
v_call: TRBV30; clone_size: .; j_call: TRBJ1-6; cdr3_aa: CAWSVRSGGGSPLHF